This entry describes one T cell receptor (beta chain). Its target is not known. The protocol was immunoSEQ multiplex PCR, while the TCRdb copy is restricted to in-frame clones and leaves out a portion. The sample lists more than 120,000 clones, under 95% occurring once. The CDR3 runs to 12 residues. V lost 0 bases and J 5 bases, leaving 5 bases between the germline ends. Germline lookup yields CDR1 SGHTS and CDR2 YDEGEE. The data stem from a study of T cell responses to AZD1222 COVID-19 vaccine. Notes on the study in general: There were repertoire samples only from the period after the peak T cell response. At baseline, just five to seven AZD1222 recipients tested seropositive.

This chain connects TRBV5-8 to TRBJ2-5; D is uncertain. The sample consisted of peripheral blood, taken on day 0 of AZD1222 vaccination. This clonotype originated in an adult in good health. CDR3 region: CASSLARETQYF. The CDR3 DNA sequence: TGTGCCAGCAGCTTGGCCAGGGAGACCCAGTACTTC.